The 22 T cell receptor beta chains reported below all come from one sample, sequenced in a study of blood T cell repertoires in COVID-19. Some clones are missing from TCRdb's copy, which holds only in-frame ones; the method was immunoSEQ multiplex PCR. Of fewer than 300,000 clones in the sample, approximately 85% were seen once. Sequences were obtained from peripheral blood. Receptor source: a man in his forties or fifties with active or convalescent COVID-19.

The rearrangement uses TRBV5-5 and TRBJ2-1; D call uncertain. The CDR3 covers 12 residues. Deletions cut 2 bases from V and 7 bases from J, with 7 bases between. Germline V gives CDR1 SGHKS, CDR2 YYEKEE (reference sequence). CDR3 sequence (DNA): TGTGCCAGCAGCTTCCCTCGTAATGAGCAGTTCTTC. This translates into CASSFPRNEQFF.

The rearrangement links TRBV30 to TRBJ1-1; tentatively, D is TRBD1 (6 bases). The CDR3 spans 15 residues. V was shortened by 3 bases and J by 5 bases, with 19 bases between the two germline ends. The germline CDR1 and CDR2 sequences are GTSNPN and SVGIG (reference sequence). The CDR3 DNA reads as TGTGCCTGGAGGCTTTCCACAGGGTACGGGACTGAAGCTTTCTTT. Amino acid sequence: CAWRLSTGYGTEAFF.

This sequence joins TRBV7-6 and TRBJ2-2; 7 bases agree with TRBD2. This CDR3 has 15 amino acids. Unmatched junction bases numbered 5, after V lost 0 bases and J lost 7 bases. The germline CDR1 and CDR2 sequences are SGHVS and FNYEAQ. The CDR3 region is CASSLAQRGVGELFF. The CDR3 DNA is TGTGCCAGCAGCTTAGCCCAGCGGGGCGTCGGGGAGCTGTTTTTT.

This chain links TRBV5-6 with TRBJ2-7; no firm D call. The ends were cut back, 2 bases at V and 4 bases at J, with 13 bases in the middle. The CDR3 is made up of 14 amino acids. Germline V gives CDR1 SGHDT, CDR2 YYEEEE. CDR3 bases: TGTGCCAGCAGCTTAAGTTTGAGGAGTTACGAGCAGTACTTC. This codes for CASSLSLRSYEQYF.

CDR3 residues: CASSLGGQGYTEAFF. As DNA, the CDR3 is TGTGCCAGCAGCTTAGGGGGACAGGGTTATACTGAAGCTTTCTTT. The chain combines TRBV7-9 with TRBJ1-1; 9 bases line up with TRBD1. Germline V lookup: CDR1 SEHNR, CDR2 FQNEAQ (reference sequence). Trimming cost V 1 base and J 5 bases; bases outside gene matches: 5. This CDR3 is 15 amino acids long.

The V gene is TRBV21-1, the J gene TRBJ1-1. TRBV21-1 is reported as a pseudogene. This CDR3 has 20 amino acids. CDR3 coding DNA: TGTGCCAGCAGCAAAGTAAAGAGGGCGCCTGCGTCGAGGGAGTCCACTGAAGCTTTCTTT. Translation: CASSKVKRAPASRESTEAFF.

The chain combines TRBV29-1 with TRBJ2-3, with a possible D match to TRBD2 (5 bases). CDR3 length: 15 residues. V lost 4 bases and J 2 bases, leaving 16 bases between the germline ends. CDR1 and CDR2 (germline): SQVTM, ANQGSEA. CDR3 loop: CSVGTVTTYTDTQYF. Written as DNA, the CDR3 is TGCAGCGTTGGGACGGTGACTACCTACACAGATACGCAGTATTTT.

The chain recombines TRBV6-5 with TRBJ2-4; the match to TRBD2 covers 8 bases. Germline V gives CDR1 MNHEY, CDR2 SVGAGI. CDR3 length: 15 residues. The junction had 4 bases not matched to a gene; V was cut back by 3 bases and J by 3 bases. The CDR3 here is CASSYGLAGKNIQYF. As DNA, the CDR3 is TGTGCCAGCAGTTATGGACTAGCTGGCAAAAACATTCAGTACTTC.

This chain connects TRBV5-1 to TRBJ1-1, with D tentatively TRBD1 (6 bases). The CDR3 runs 16 residues. Germline V gene sequence: CDR1 SGHRS, CDR2 YFSETQ. Trimming took off 4 bases at V and 1 base at J, with 17 bases between the two ends. The CDR3 spells CASSPPVRGANTEAFF. As DNA, the CDR3 is TGCGCCAGCAGCCCCCCAGTTCGGGGGGCGAACACTGAAGCTTTCTTT. Drawing the rest from reference TRBV5-1 and TRBJ1-1, the complete variable domain is KAGVTQTPRYLIKTRGQQVTLSCSPISGHRSVSWYQQTPGQGLQFLFEYFSETQRNKGNFPGRFSGRQFSNSRSEMNVSTLELGDSALYLCASSPPVRGANTEAFFGQGTRLTVV.

This chain connects TRBV11-2 to TRBJ2-2; 9 bases map to TRBD2. CDR1 and CDR2 from the germline V gene are SGHAT and FQNNGV. With 3 bases clipped from V and 5 bases from J, the junction kept 10 bases outside the gene matches. There are 17 residues in the CDR3. CDR3: CASSLGAGGLRTGELFF. DNA of the CDR3: TGTGCCAGCAGCTTGGGGGCGGGAGGGCTGAGGACCGGGGAGCTGTTTTTT.

V usage is TRBV2 and J usage is TRBJ2-2; 9 positions agree with TRBD1. Trimming at V came to 7 bases and at J to 4 bases, leaving 4 bases not matched to a gene. This CDR3 contains 14 residues. CDR1 and CDR2 (germline): SNHLY, FYNNEI. The CDR3 region has the DNA TGTGCCAGCACCCGGGACAGGGTCACCGGGGAGCTGTTTTTT. Its protein is CASTRDRVTGELFF.

V is TRBV5-1 and J is TRBJ2-2; TRBD1 matches at 7 bases. This CDR3 is built from 16 residues. Germline assignment: CDR1 SGHRS and CDR2 YFSETQ. Unmatched junction bases numbered 2, after V lost 0 bases and J lost 0 bases. CDR3 sequence (DNA): TGCGCCAGCAGCTTGGGGGACAGTCCGAACACCGGGGAGCTGTTTTTT. Translating gives CASSLGDSPNTGELFF.

The chain couples TRBV7-2 to TRBJ2-2; D call uncertain. Trimming pared 5 bases from V and 1 base from J, leaving 2 bases between. Germline V gene lookup returns CDR1 SGHTA and CDR2 FQGNSA. The CDR3 has 12 residues. The CDR3, as DNA: TGTGCCAGCAGCCGGAACACCGGGGAGCTGTTTTTT. It encodes CASSRNTGELFF.

The chain carries TRBV30 and TRBJ1-1; 11 nucleotides match TRBD1. Germline trimming cut 3 bases from V and 10 bases from J; bases unmatched to any gene: 19. Per germline, CDR1 GTSNPN and CDR2 SVGIG (reference sequence). CDR3 length: 17 amino acids. CDR3 in amino acids: CAWSKNETDRGRGGAFF. The CDR3 DNA reads TGTGCCTGGAGCAAAAATGAAACGGACAGGGGGCGAGGGGGAGCTTTCTTT.

The rearrangement uses TRBV10-3 and TRBJ2-7; the D gene is possibly TRBD2 (6 bases). Germline V CDR1 and CDR2: ENHRY, SYGVKD. The CDR3 spans 13 residues. V lost 5 bases and J 6 bases, leaving 14 bases between the germline ends. CDR3 sequence: CAISRLREAEQYF. The CDR3 DNA sequence: TGTGCCATCAGTCGACTGAGGGAGGCCGAGCAGTACTTC.

In DNA, the CDR3 is TGTGCCAGCAGTTCAGGGGTTGGTCAGCCCCAGCATTTT. Its translation is CASSSGVGQPQHF. The chain recombines TRBV12-3 or TRBV12-4 with TRBJ1-5; D is possibly TRBD1 (6 bases). This CDR3 is built from 13 residues. Trimming cost V 4 bases and J 6 bases, with 10 bases left between them.

CDR3: CASSQYGGGGETQYF. The CDR3 DNA sequence: TGTGCCAGCAGCCAGTACGGTGGGGGAGGGGAGACCCAGTACTTC. The V gene is TRBV3-1 (or the pseudogene TRBV3-2), the J gene TRBJ2-5, with TRBD2 identical over 7 bases. This CDR3 comprises 15 residues. Per germline, CDR1 LGHDT and CDR2 YNNKEL (reference sequence). The J segment lost 5 bases and the V segment lost 3 bases, leaving 9 bases of the junction unmatched.

This clone was detected a few times. The J gene is TRBJ2-1, the V gene TRBV6-1; D is possibly TRBD2 (5 bases). The V end was cut by 4 bases, the J end by 2 bases, with 15 bases between. Germline V gene data show CDR1 as MNHNS and CDR2 as SASEGT. This CDR3 has 16 residues. This chain's CDR3 is CASSGLGSGAYNEQFF. In DNA form, the CDR3 reads TGTGCCAGCAGTGGGCTGGGGAGCGGAGCCTACAATGAGCAGTTCTTC.

This clone was detected only a few times. The chain recombines TRBV21-1 with TRBJ1-5. TRBV21-1 is recorded as a pseudogene. The CDR3 extends over 13 amino acids. The CDR3 DNA is TGTGCCAGCAGCAAAGCACTATGGGTGGCCCAGCATTTT. Translating it yields CASSKALWVAQHF.

This sequence joins TRBV6-5 and TRBJ1-4; 8 bases line up with TRBD1. J lost 7 bases, V lost 2 bases, and 6 bases had no gene match. CDR1 is MNHEY, CDR2 SVGAGI, per germline. The CDR3 has 15 residues. CDR3 region: CASSYSPGGGEKLFF. The CDR3 nucleotides are TGTGCCAGCAGTTACAGCCCAGGGGGCGGTGAAAAACTGTTTTTT.

The gene calls are TRBV6-4 and TRBJ2-1; 11 bases are a match to TRBD2. There are 15 residues in the CDR3. Germline V gene data show CDR1 as MRHNA and CDR2 as SNTAGT. The V and J ends lost 5 bases and 9 bases, in that order; junction bases with no gene match: 9. For the CDR3, the DNA is TGTGCCAGCAGTCCCGGCACTAGCGGGAGAGGTGAGCAGTTCTTC. Its protein product is CASSPGTSGRGEQFF.

The chain combines TRBV4-2 with TRBJ2-7; 7 bases map to TRBD2. Unmatched junction bases numbered 13, after V lost 1 base and J lost 7 bases. The CDR3 length is 16 residues. The germline CDR1 and CDR2 sequences are LGHNA and YNFKEQ. The CDR3 bases are TGTGCCAGCAGCCAAGTCGGCGGGGGTGGAGGTGGGGAGCAGTACTTC. This encodes CASSQVGGGGGGEQYF.